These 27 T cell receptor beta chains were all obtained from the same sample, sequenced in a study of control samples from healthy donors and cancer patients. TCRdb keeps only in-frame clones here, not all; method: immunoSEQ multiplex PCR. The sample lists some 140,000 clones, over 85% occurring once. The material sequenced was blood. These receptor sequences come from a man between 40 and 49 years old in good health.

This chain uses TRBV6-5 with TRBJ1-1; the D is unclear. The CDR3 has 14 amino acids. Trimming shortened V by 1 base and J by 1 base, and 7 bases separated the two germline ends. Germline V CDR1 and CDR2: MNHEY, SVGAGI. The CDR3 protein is CASSYWQTNTEAFF. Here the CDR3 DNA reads TGTGCCAGCAGTTACTGGCAGACGAACACTGAAGCTTTCTTT.

The CDR3 nucleotides are TGCGCCAGCAGCGCGCAGGGGCCGGCTGGCTACACCTTC. Translating it yields CASSAQGPAGYTF. The V and J genes are TRBV5-1 and TRBJ1-2; perhaps TRBD1 as D (6 bases). Trimming shortened V by 4 bases and J by 7 bases, and 14 bases separated the two germline ends. The CDR3 runs 13 residues. CDR1 is SGHRS and CDR2 is YFSETQ in the germline V gene.

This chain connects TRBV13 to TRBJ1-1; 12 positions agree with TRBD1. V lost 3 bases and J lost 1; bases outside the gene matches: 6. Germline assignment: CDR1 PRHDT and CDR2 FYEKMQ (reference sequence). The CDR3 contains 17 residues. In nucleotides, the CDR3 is TGTGCCAGCAGCTTGGTGGGACAGGGGGCCTGGAACACTGAAGCTTTCTTT. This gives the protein CASSLVGQGAWNTEAFF.

CDR3 region: CASSSSDSGPFYNSPLHF. The CDR3 nucleotides read TGTGCCAGCAGCTCCTCGGACAGCGGTCCCTTCTATAATTCACCCCTCCACTTT. The V call is TRBV9, the J call TRBJ1-6, with D possibly being TRBD1 (6 bases). The CDR3 has 18 residues. Trimming removed 4 bases from V and 3 bases from J, with 20 bases in between. From germline, CDR1 is SGDLS and CDR2 YYNGEE.

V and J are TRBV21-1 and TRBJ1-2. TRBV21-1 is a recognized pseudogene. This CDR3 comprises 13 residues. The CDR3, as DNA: TGTGCCAGCAAAGCACTGGCAAGCGATGGCTACACCTTC. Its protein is CASKALASDGYTF.

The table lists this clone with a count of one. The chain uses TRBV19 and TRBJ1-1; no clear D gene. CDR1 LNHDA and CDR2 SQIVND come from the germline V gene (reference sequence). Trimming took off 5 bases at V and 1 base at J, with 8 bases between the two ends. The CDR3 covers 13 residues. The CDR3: CASSHRRNTEAFF. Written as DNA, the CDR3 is TGTGCCAGTAGTCACAGAAGGAACACTGAAGCTTTCTTT.

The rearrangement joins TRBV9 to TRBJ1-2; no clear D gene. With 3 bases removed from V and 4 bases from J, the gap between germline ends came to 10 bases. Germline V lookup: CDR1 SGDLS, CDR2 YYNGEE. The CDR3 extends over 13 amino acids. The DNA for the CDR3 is TGTGCCAGCAGCGGGGTTGGTAGCTATGGCTACACCTTC. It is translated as CASSGVGSYGYTF.

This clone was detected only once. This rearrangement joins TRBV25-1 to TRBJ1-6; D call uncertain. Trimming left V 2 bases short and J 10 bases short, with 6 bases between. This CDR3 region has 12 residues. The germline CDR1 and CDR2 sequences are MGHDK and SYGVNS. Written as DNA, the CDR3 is TGTGCCAGCAGTGAAAGGGTATCACCCCTCCACTTT. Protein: CASSERVSPLHF. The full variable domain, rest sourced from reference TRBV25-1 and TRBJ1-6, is EADIYQTPRYLVIGTGKKITLECSQTMGHDKMYWYQQDPGMELHLIHYSYGVNSTEKGDLSSESTVSRIRTEHFPLTLESARPSHTSQYLCASSERVSPLHFGNGTRLTVT.

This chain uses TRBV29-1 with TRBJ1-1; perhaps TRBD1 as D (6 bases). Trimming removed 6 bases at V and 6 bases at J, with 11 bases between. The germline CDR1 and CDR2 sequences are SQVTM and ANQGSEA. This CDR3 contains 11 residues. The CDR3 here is CSVGARAEAFF. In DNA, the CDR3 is TGCAGCGTGGGGGCAAGGGCTGAAGCTTTCTTT.

The CDR3 DNA follows: TGTGCCAGCAGTGACTTGCCCTACGAGCAGTACTTC. Translation: CASSDLPYEQYF. The rearrangement uses TRBV2 and TRBJ2-7; no firm D call. The germline V gene encodes CDR1 SNHLY and CDR2 FYNNEI. Trimming removed 3 bases at V and 2 bases at J, with 5 bases between. The CDR3 totals 12 residues.

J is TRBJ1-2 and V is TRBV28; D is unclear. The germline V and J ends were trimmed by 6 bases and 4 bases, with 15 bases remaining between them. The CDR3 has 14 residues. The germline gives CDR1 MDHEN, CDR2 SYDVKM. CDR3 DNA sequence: TGTGCCAGCAGCCTCGGGGTAGGTCGCTATGGCTACACCTTC. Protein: CASSLGVGRYGYTF.

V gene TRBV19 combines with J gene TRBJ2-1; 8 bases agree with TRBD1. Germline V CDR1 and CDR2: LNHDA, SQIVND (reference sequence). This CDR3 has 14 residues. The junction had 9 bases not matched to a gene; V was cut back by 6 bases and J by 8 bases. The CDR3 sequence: CASSRTGMVDEQFF. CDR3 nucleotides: TGTGCCAGTAGCAGGACAGGGATGGTCGATGAGCAGTTCTTC. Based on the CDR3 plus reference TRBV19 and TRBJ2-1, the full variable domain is DGGITQSPKYLFRKEGQNVTLSCEQNLNHDAMYWYRQDPGQGLRLIYYSQIVNDFQKGDIAEGYSVSREKKESFPLTVTSAQKNPTAFYLCASSRTGMVDEQFFGPGTRLTVL.

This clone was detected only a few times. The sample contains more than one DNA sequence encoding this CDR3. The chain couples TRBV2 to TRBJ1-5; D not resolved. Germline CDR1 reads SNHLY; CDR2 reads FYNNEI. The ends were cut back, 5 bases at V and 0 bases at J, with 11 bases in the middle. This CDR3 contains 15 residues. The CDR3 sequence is CASSRLTNSNQPQHF. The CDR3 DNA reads TGTGCCAGCAGTCGACTGACAAATAGCAATCAGCCCCAGCATTTT.

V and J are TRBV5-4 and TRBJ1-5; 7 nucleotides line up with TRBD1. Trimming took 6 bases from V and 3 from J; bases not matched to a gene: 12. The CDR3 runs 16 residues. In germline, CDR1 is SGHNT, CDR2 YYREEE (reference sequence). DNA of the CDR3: TGTGCCAGCACCGGGACAGCCGAAAAACACAATCAGCCCCAGCATTTT. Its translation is CASTGTAEKHNQPQHF.

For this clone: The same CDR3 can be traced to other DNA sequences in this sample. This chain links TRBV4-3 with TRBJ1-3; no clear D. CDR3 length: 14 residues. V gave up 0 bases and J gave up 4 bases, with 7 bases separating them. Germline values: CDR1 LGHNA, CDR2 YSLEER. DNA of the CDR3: TGCGCCAGCAGCCAAGACGGCGGGGGAAACACCATATATTTT. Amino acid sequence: CASSQDGGGNTIYF.

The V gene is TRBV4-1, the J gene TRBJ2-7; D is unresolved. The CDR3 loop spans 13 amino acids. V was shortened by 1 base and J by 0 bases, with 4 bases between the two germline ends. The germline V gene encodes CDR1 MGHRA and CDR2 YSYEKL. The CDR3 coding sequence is TGCGCCAGCAGCCAAGTCAGCTCCTACGAGCAGTACTTC. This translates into CASSQVSSYEQYF.

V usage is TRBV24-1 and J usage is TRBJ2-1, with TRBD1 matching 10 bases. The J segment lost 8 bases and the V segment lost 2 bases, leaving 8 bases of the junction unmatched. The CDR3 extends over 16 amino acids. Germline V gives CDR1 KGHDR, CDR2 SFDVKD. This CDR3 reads CATSDYWTGGNDEQFF. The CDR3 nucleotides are TGTGCCACCAGTGATTATTGGACAGGGGGAAACGATGAGCAGTTCTTC.

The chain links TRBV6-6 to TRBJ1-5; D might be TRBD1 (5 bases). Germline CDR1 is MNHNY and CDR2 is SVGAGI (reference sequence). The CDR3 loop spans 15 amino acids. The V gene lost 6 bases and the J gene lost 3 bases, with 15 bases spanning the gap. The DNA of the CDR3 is TGTGCCAGCAGCCCCGAGGGGCGATACAATCAGCCCCAGCATTTT. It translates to CASSPEGRYNQPQHF.

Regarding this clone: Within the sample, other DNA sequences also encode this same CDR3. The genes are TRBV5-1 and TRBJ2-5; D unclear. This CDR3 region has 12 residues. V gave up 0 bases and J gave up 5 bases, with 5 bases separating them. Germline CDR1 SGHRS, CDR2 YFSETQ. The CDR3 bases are TGCGCCAGCAGCTTGGTGGGGGAGACCCAGTACTTC. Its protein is CASSLVGETQYF.

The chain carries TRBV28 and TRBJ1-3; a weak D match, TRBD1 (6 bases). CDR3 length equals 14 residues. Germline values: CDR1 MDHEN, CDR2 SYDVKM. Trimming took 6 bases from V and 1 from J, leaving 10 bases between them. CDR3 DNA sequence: TGTGCCAGCAGGCGTACAGGGTCTGGAAACACCATATATTTT. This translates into CASRRTGSGNTIYF. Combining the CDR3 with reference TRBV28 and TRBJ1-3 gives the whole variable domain DVKVTQSSRYLVKRTGEKVFLECVQDMDHENMFWYRQDPGLGLRLIYFSYDVKMKEKGDIPEGYSVSREKKERFSLILESASTNQTSMYLCASRRTGSGNTIYFGEGSWLTVV.

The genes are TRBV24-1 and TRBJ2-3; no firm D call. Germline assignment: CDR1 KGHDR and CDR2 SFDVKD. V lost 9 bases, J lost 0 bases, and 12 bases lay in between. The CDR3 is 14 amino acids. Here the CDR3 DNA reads TGTGCCACCGAGGCAGGCCCAAGCACAGATACGCAGTATTTT. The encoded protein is CATEAGPSTDTQYF.

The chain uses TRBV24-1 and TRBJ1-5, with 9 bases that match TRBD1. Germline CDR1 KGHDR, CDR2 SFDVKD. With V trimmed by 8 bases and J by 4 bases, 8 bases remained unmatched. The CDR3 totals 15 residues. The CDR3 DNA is TGTGCCACCACCAGGGACAGGGTCCCTAATCAGCCCCAGCATTTT. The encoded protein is CATTRDRVPNQPQHF.

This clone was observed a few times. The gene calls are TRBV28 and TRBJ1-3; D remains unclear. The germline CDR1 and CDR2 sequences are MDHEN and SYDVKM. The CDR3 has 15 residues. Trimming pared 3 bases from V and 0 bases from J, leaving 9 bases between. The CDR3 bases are TGTGCCAGCAGTTTCTATGGCCTCTCTGGAAACACCATATATTTT. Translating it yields CASSFYGLSGNTIYF.

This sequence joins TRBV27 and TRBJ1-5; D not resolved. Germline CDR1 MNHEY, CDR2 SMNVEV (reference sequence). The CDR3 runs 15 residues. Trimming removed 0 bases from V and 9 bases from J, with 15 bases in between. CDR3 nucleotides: TGTGCCAGCAGTTTATCGTGGCAGGATAGGATGCCCCAGCATTTT. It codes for CASSLSWQDRMPQHF.

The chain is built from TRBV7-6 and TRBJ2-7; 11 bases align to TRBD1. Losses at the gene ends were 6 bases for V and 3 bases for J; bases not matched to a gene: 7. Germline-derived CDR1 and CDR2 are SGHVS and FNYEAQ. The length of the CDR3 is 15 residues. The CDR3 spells CASSYGGTGGYEQYF. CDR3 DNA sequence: TGTGCCAGCAGTTACGGAGGGACAGGGGGCTACGAGCAGTACTTC.

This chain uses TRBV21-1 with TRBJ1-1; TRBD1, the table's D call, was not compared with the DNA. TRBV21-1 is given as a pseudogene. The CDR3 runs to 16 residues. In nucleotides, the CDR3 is TGTGCCAGCAGCAAAGGGATACAGGAACCTAACACTGAAGCTTTCTTT. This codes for CASSKGIQEPNTEAFF.

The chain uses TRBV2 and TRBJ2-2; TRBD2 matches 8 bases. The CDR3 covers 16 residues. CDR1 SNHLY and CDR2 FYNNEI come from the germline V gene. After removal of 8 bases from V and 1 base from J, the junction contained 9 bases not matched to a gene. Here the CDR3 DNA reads TGTGCCAGCGATCGACCCGGGGGGGTGAACACCGGGGAGCTGTTTTTT. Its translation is CASDRPGGVNTGELFF.